This T cell receptor beta chain appears in the sequencing data of a study of CD8+CD57+ T cells in acquired aplastic anemia. Study in general: Sorted CD4+ and CD8+ cell DNA averaged around 3.5 ug.

Germline values: CDR1 SNHLY, CDR2 FYNNEI. The CDR3 covers 14 residues. With V trimmed by 6 bases and J by 5 bases, 10 bases remained unmatched. Genomic DNA templated the TCR beta VDJ and CDR3 profiling. MiXCR, run by TCRdb on the reads, gives a single entry per CDR3 protein. The table lists 40,000 or so distinct CDR3 sequences, under 80% of them singletons. What was sequenced was sorted CD4+, CD8+, or CD8+CD57+ T cells (not recorded which) from PBMCs. This receptor was obtained from a human donor in good health, serving as a control. This chain joins TRBV2 and TRBJ2-7, with 7 nucleotides matching TRBD1. CDR3 nucleotide sequence: TGTGCCAGCAGGGCCCCAGGAACAGGGGACGAGCAGTACTTC. Translation gives CASRAPGTGDEQYF.